This TCR beta chain was recovered during a study of siplizumab effects on memory and regulatory T cells. Study results and caveats: Alloreactive sequences whose origin lay in unstimulated CD4+ memory cells were significantly reduced by siplizumab. A mean of around 65% of mappable alloreactive CD4+ clones were Treg-derived with siplizumab, compared with more than 25% in controls. It was never confirmed that proliferating Tregs from siplizumab cultures were suppressive.

The study assayed 90,000 to 100,000 TCR templates per sample. Produced via immunoSEQ multiplex PCR; TCRdb's table is partial and in-frame only. The sample yields about 50,000 clones, over 90% seen once. Details on this clone: What it recognizes is unknown.

This CDR3 spans 13 amino acids. Germline loops: CDR1 SEHNR, CDR2 FQNEAQ (reference sequence). V lost 5 bases and J lost 5, with 12 bases in between. Sample: CD8+ T cells sorted from blood. The TCR was taken from a human donor in good health. The chain links TRBV7-9 to TRBJ1-1; weak D call: TRBD1 (5 bases). CDR3 nucleotides: TGTGCCAGCAGCCTCGGAGGGGTTACTGAAGCTTTCTTT. This codes for CASSLGGVTEAFF.